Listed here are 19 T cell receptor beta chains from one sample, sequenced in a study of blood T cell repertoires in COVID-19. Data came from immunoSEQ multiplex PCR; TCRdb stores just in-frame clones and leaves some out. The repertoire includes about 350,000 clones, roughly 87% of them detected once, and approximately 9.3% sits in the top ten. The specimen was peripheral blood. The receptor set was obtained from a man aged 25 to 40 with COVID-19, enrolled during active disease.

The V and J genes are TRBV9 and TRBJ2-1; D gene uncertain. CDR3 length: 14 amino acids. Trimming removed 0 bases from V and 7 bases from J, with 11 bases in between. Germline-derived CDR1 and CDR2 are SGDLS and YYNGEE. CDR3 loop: CASSVARLSNEQFF. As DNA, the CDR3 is TGTGCCAGCAGCGTAGCCAGGTTGAGTAATGAGCAGTTCTTC.

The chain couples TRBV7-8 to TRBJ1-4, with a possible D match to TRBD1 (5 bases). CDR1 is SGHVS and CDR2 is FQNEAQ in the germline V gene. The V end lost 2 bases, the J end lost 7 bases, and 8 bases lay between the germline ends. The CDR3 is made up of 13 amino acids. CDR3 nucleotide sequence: TGTGCCAGCAGCTTAATAGGGGTTGAAAAACTGTTTTTT. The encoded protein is CASSLIGVEKLFF. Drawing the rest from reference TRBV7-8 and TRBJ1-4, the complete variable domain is GAGVSQSPRYKVAKRGQDVALRCDPISGHVSLFWYQQALGQGPEFLTYFQNEAQLDKSGLPSDRFFAERPEGSVSTLKIQRTQQEDSAVYLCASSLIGVEKLFFGSGTQLSVL.

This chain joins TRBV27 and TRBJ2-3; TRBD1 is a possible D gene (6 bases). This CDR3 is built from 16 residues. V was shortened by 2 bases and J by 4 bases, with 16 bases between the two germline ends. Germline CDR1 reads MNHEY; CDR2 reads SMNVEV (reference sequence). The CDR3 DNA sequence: TGTGCCAGCAGTTTAGAAGGCAGGGGTGTCGCAGATACGCAGTATTTT. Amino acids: CASSLEGRGVADTQYF.

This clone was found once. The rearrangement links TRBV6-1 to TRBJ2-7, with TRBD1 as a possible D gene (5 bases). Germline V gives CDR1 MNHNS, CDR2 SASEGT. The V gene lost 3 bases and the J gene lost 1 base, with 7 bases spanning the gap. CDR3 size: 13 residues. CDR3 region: CASSDRVSYEQYF. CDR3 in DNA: TGTGCCAGCAGTGACAGGGTATCCTACGAGCAGTACTTC.

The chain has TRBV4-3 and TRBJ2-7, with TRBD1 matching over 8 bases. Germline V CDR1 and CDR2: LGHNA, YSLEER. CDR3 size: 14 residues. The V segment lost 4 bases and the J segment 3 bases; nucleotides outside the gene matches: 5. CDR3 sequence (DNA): TGCGCCAGCAGCCCCGGGACAGGAAACTACGAGCAGTACTTC. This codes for CASSPGTGNYEQYF.

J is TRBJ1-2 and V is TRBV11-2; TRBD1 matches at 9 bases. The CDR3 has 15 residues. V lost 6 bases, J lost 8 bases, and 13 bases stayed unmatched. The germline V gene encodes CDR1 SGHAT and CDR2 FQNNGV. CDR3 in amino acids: CASSPAFGTGSGYTF. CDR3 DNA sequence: TGTGCCAGCAGTCCAGCATTCGGGACAGGGAGCGGCTACACCTTC.

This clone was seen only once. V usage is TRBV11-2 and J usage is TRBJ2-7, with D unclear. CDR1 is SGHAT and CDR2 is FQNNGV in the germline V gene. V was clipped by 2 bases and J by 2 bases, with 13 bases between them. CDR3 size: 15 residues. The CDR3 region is CASSLSPGFTYEQYF. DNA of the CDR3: TGTGCCAGCAGCTTATCTCCAGGTTTTACCTACGAGCAGTACTTC.

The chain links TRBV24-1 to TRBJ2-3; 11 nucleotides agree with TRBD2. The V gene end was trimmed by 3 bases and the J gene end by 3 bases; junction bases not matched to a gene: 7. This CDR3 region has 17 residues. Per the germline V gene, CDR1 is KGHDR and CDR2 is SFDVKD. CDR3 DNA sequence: TGTGCCACCAGTGATAAAACGACTAGCGGGACTACAGATACGCAGTATTTT. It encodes CATSDKTTSGTTDTQYF.

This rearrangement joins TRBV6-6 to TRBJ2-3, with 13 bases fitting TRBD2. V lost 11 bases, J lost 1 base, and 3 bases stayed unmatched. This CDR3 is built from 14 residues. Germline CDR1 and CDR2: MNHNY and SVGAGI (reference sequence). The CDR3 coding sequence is TGTGCCTCAGGGACTAGCGGGGGCACAGATACGCAGTATTTT. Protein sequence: CASGTSGGTDTQYF.

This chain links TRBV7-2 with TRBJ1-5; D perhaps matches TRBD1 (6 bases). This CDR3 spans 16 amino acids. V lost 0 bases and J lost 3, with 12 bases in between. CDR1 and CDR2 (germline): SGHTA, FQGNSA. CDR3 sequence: CASSLATGSNNQPQHF. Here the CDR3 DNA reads TGTGCCAGCAGCTTAGCAACAGGGTCGAACAATCAGCCCCAGCATTTT.

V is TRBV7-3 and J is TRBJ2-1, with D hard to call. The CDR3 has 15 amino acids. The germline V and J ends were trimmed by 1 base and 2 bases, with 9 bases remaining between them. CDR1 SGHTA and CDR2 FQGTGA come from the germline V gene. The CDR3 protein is CASSLKGGPYNEQFF. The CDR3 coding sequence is TGTGCCAGCAGCTTAAAAGGTGGGCCCTACAATGAGCAGTTCTTC.

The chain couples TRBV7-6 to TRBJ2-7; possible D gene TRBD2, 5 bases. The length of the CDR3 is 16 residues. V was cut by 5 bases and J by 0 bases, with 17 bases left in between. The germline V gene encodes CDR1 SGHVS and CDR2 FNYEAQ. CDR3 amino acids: CASSAIHSDSSYEQYF. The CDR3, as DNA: TGTGCCAGCAGCGCTATACATAGCGATAGCTCCTACGAGCAGTACTTC.

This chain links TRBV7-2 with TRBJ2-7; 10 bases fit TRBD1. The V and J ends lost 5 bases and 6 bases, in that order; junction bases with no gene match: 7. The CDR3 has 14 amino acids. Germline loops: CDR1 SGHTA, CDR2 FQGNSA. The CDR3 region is CASSLDRGLSEQYF. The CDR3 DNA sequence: TGTGCCAGCAGCCTCGACAGGGGGCTCAGCGAGCAGTACTTC.

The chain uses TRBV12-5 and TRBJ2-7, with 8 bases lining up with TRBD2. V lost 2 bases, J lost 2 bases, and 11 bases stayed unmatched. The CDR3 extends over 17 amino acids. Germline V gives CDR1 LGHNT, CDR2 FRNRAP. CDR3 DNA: TGTGCTAGTGGTTTGCCCCACCCTAGCGGGCGGGCCTACGAGCAGTACTTC. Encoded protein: CASGLPHPSGRAYEQYF.

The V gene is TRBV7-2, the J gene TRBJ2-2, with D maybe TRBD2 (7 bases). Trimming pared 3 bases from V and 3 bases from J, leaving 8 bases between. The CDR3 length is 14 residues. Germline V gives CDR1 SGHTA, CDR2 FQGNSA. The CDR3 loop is CASSLGGHTGELFF. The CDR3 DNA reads TGTGCCAGCAGCTTGGGGGGGCACACCGGGGAGCTGTTTTTT.

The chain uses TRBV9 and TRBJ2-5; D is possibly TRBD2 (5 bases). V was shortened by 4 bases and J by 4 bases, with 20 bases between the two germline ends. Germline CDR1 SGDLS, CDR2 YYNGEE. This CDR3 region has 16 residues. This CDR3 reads CASSRGLLARGETQYF. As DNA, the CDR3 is TGTGCCAGCAGCAGAGGACTCCTCGCCCGTGGAGAGACCCAGTACTTC.

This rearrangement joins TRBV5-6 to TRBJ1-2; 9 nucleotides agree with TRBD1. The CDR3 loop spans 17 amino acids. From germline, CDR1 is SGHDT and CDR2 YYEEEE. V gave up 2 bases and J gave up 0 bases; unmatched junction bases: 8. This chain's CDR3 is CASSLQGAYLTNYGYTF. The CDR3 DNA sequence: TGTGCCAGCAGCTTACAGGGGGCGTATTTAACTAACTATGGCTACACCTTC.

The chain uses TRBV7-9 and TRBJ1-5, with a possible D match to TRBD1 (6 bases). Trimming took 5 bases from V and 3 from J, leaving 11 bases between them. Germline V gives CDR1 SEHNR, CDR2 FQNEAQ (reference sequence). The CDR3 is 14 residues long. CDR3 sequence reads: CASSEGGPNQPQHF. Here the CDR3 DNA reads TGTGCCAGCAGCGAAGGGGGTCCCAATCAGCCCCAGCATTTT.

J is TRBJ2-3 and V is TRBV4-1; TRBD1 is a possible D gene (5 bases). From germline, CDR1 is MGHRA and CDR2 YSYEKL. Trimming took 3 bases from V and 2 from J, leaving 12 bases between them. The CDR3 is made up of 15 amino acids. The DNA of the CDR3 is TGCGCCAGCAGCCAGGCACAGGATTACACAGATACGCAGTATTTT. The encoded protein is CASSQAQDYTDTQYF.